Listed below are T cell receptor beta chains from one sample, sequenced in a study of Graves' ophthalmopathy and Graves' hyperthyroidism. MiXCR, applied by TCRdb to the multiplex PCR reads, yields one record per CDR3 protein. The sample holds some 1.1 million distinct CDR3 sequences, 35% to 40% seen once. What was sequenced was peripheral blood or thyroid tissue (not recorded which). All receptors derive from an adult man with Graves' hyperthyroidism. Each CDR3 is given with its conserved first and last residue. A D gene is named only where the DNA matches it firmly. The size entry is marked missing in some rows and otherwise reads once, few, many or a size class.

cdr3_length: 16
clone_size: many
v_call: TRBV15
d_call: .
j_call: TRBJ2-7
cdr3_aa: CATSRGKNRFFYEQYF
cdr3_nt: TGTGCCACCAGCAGAGGGAAGAACAGGTTCTTCTACGAGCAGTACTTC

cdr3_length: 15
clone_size: .
v_call: TRBV2
d_call: TRBD1
j_call: TRBJ1-5
cdr3_aa: CASSDLDRPNQPQHF
cdr3_nt: TGTGCCAGCAGTGACTTGGACAGGCCAAATCAGCCCCAGCATTTT

cdr3_length: 14
clone_size: .
v_call: TRBV10-3
d_call: .
j_call: TRBJ2-5
cdr3_aa: CASRESNTGETQYF
cdr3_nt: TGTGCCAGCAGAGAGTCGAACACCGGGGAGACCCAGTACTTC

cdr3_length: 16
clone_size: .
v_call: TRBV4-1
d_call: .
j_call: TRBJ1-1
cdr3_aa: CASSQESGGRWTEAFF
cdr3_nt: TGCGCCAGCAGCCAAGAAAGCGGGGGCAGGTGGACTGAAGCTTTCTTT

cdr3_length: 17
clone_size: .
v_call: TRBV7-2
d_call: TRBD2
j_call: TRBJ2-7
cdr3_aa: CASSLVLGAGDSNEQYF
cdr3_nt: TGTGCCAGCAGCTTAGTGCTTGGGGCGGGAGACTCTAACGAGCAGTACTTC

cdr3_length: 16
clone_size: .
v_call: TRBV7-8
d_call: TRBD2
j_call: TRBJ2-2
cdr3_aa: CASSYGGESNTGELFF
cdr3_nt: TGTGCCAGCAGCTACGGGGGGGAGTCGAACACCGGGGAGCTGTTTTTT

cdr3_length: 15
clone_size: .
v_call: TRBV4-1
d_call: TRBD1
j_call: TRBJ1-5
cdr3_aa: CASSQGTGEGQPQHF
cdr3_nt: TGCGCCAGCAGCCAGGGAACAGGGGAAGGTCAGCCCCAGCATTTT

cdr3_length: 13
clone_size: .
v_call: TRBV4-1
d_call: .
j_call: TRBJ1-5
cdr3_aa: CASSQVRHRPQHF
cdr3_nt: TGCGCCAGCAGCCAAGTGAGGCACAGGCCCCAGCATTTT

cdr3_length: 14
clone_size: many
v_call: TRBV10-3
d_call: TRBD2
j_call: TRBJ2-5
cdr3_aa: CAISVSGSQETQYF
cdr3_nt: TGTGCCATCAGTGTTAGCGGGAGTCAAGAGACCCAGTACTTC

cdr3_length: 14
clone_size: .
v_call: TRBV7-3
d_call: TRBD1
j_call: TRBJ1-4
cdr3_aa: CASSHRDRHEKLFF
cdr3_nt: TGCGCCAGCAGCCACCGGGACAGGCATGAAAAACTGTTTTTT

cdr3_length: 15
clone_size: .
v_call: TRBV2
d_call: TRBD1
j_call: TRBJ2-5
cdr3_aa: CAGGPGQAIQETQYF
cdr3_nt: TGTGCCGGAGGCCCGGGACAGGCCATCCAAGAGACCCAGTACTTC

cdr3_length: 15
clone_size: .
v_call: TRBV7-9
d_call: .
j_call: TRBJ1-1
cdr3_aa: CASSLVWGLDTEAFF
cdr3_nt: TGTGCCAGCAGCTTGGTATGGGGGCTCGACACTGAAGCTTTCTTT

cdr3_length: 14
clone_size: .
v_call: TRBV28
d_call: .
j_call: TRBJ1-2
cdr3_aa: CASSSPPGGSGYTF
cdr3_nt: TGTGCCAGCAGTAGTCCCCCCGGGGGCAGCGGCTACACCTTC

cdr3_length: 15
clone_size: .
v_call: TRBV10-3
d_call: .
j_call: TRBJ2-2
cdr3_aa: CAISGGHSNTGELFF
cdr3_nt: TGTGCCATCAGTGGGGGACATTCGAACACCGGGGAGCTGTTTTTT

cdr3_length: 15
clone_size: .
v_call: TRBV25-1
d_call: .
j_call: TRBJ1-6
cdr3_aa: CASSLGTENNSPLHF
cdr3_nt: TGTGCCAGCAGTTTAGGTACTGAAAATAATTCACCCCTCCACTTT

cdr3_length: 17
clone_size: .
v_call: TRBV4-3
d_call: TRBD2
j_call: TRBJ2-7
cdr3_aa: CANSQGASVGRVYEQYF
cdr3_nt: TGCGCCAACAGCCAAGGGGCCAGCGTGGGGAGGGTCTACGAGCAGTACTTC

cdr3_length: 14
clone_size: many
v_call: TRBV25-1
d_call: TRBD1
j_call: TRBJ2-7
cdr3_aa: CASSRDRGTYEQYF
cdr3_nt: TGTGCCAGCAGCCGGGACAGGGGGACCTACGAGCAGTACTTC

cdr3_length: 12
clone_size: few
v_call: TRBV28
d_call: TRBD1
j_call: TRBJ2-7
cdr3_aa: CASQTGVYEQYF
cdr3_nt: TGTGCCAGCCAGACAGGGGTCTACGAGCAGTACTTC

cdr3_length: 15
clone_size: many
v_call: TRBV24-1
d_call: TRBD2
j_call: TRBJ2-7
cdr3_aa: CATSDWASGSGEQYF
cdr3_nt: TGTGCCACCAGTGATTGGGCTAGCGGGAGTGGCGAGCAGTACTTC

cdr3_length: 13
clone_size: once
v_call: TRBV29-1
d_call: .
j_call: TRBJ1-5
cdr3_aa: CSVSAGTNQPQHF
cdr3_nt: TGCAGCGTTTCTGCAGGTACAAATCAGCCCCAGCATTTT

cdr3_length: 14
clone_size: large
v_call: TRBV11-2
d_call: TRBD1
j_call: TRBJ1-6
cdr3_aa: CASSTPGQGTPLHF
cdr3_nt: TGTGCCAGCAGCACGCCGGGACAGGGGACACCCCTCCACTTT

cdr3_length: 13
clone_size: many
v_call: TRBV29-1
d_call: .
j_call: TRBJ1-1
cdr3_aa: CSIRKQLNTEAFF
cdr3_nt: TGCAGCATTCGGAAACAATTGAACACTGAAGCTTTCTTT

cdr3_length: 15
clone_size: .
v_call: TRBV2
d_call: .
j_call: TRBJ1-4
cdr3_aa: CASGEDGATNEKLFF
cdr3_nt: TGTGCCAGCGGGGAGGACGGTGCAACTAATGAAAAACTGTTTTTT

cdr3_length: 14
clone_size: many
v_call: TRBV4-2
d_call: .
j_call: TRBJ1-5
cdr3_aa: CASSQARGEAAQHF
cdr3_nt: TGTGCCAGCAGCCAAGCACGGGGGGAGGCGGCCCAGCATTTT

cdr3_length: 16
clone_size: .
v_call: TRBV7-2
d_call: .
j_call: TRBJ1-4
cdr3_aa: CASSSGAGIFYEKLFF
cdr3_nt: TGTGCCAGCAGCTCGGGGGCAGGGATATTTTATGAAAAACTGTTTTTT

cdr3_length: 13
clone_size: few
v_call: TRBV30
d_call: TRBD1
j_call: TRBJ2-7
cdr3_aa: CAWSRDRGREQYF
cdr3_nt: TGTGCCTGGAGTCGTGACAGGGGACGCGAGCAGTACTTC

cdr3_length: 17
clone_size: .
v_call: TRBV4-1
d_call: .
j_call: TRBJ1-3
cdr3_aa: CASSQGRLRSSGNTIYF
cdr3_nt: TGCGCCAGCAGCCAAGGGAGGTTGCGGAGCTCTGGAAACACCATATATTTT

cdr3_length: 15
clone_size: .
v_call: TRBV7-9
d_call: TRBD1
j_call: TRBJ1-5
cdr3_aa: CASPPETGGNQPQHF
cdr3_nt: TGTGCCAGCCCACCCGAGACAGGGGGCAATCAGCCCCAGCATTTT

cdr3_length: 13
clone_size: .
v_call: TRBV29-1
d_call: .
j_call: TRBJ2-7
cdr3_aa: CSVAVGTEYEQYF
cdr3_nt: TGCAGCGTTGCGGTGGGAACAGAGTACGAGCAGTACTTC

cdr3_length: 12
clone_size: many
v_call: TRBV3-1
d_call: .
j_call: TRBJ1-2
cdr3_aa: CASSPGERGYTF
cdr3_nt: TGTGCCAGCAGCCCCGGGGAGAGGGGCTACACCTTC

cdr3_length: 9
clone_size: many
v_call: TRBV20-1
d_call: .
j_call: TRBJ1-5
cdr3_aa: CSAGQPQHF
cdr3_nt: TGCAGTGCCGGTCAGCCCCAGCATTTT

cdr3_length: 14
clone_size: .
v_call: TRBV7-9
d_call: .
j_call: TRBJ2-5
cdr3_aa: CASSLVVFAETQYF
cdr3_nt: TGTGCCAGCAGCTTAGTGGTTTTTGCGGAGACCCAGTACTTC

cdr3_length: 11
clone_size: many
v_call: TRBV20-1
d_call: .
j_call: TRBJ1-2
cdr3_aa: CSARSEDGYTF
cdr3_nt: TGCAGTGCTAGAAGCGAGGATGGCTACACCTTC

cdr3_length: 14
clone_size: many
v_call: TRBV7-3
d_call: .
j_call: TRBJ1-6
cdr3_aa: CASSLDGVNSPLHF
cdr3_nt: TGTGCCAGCAGCTTGGACGGAGTTAATTCACCCCTCCACTTT

cdr3_length: 15
clone_size: many
v_call: TRBV9
d_call: .
j_call: TRBJ1-5
cdr3_aa: CASSVEGRGGQPQHF
cdr3_nt: TGTGCCAGCAGCGTAGAGGGCCGGGGAGGACAGCCCCAGCATTTT

cdr3_length: 15
clone_size: many
v_call: TRBV6-6
d_call: TRBD1
j_call: TRBJ2-7
cdr3_aa: CASTLGQGMQGEQYF
cdr3_nt: TGTGCCAGCACTCTCGGACAGGGCATGCAAGGGGAGCAGTACTTC

cdr3_length: 17
clone_size: many
v_call: TRBV7-6
d_call: TRBD2
j_call: TRBJ2-7
cdr3_aa: CASSLAVGEGSSYEQYF
cdr3_nt: TGTGCCAGCAGCTTAGCAGTCGGGGAGGGGAGTTCCTACGAGCAGTACTTC

cdr3_length: 16
clone_size: .
v_call: TRBV2
d_call: TRBD1
j_call: TRBJ1-5
cdr3_aa: CASSTPGTGSLQPQHF
cdr3_nt: TGTGCCAGCAGTACGCCCGGGACAGGAAGTCTTCAGCCCCAGCATTTT

cdr3_length: 16
clone_size: few
v_call: TRBV7-3
d_call: .
j_call: TRBJ2-2
cdr3_aa: CASSLMGSGAPGELFF
cdr3_nt: TGTGCCAGCAGCTTAATGGGATCCGGGGCTCCCGGGGAGCTGTTTTTT

cdr3_length: 14
clone_size: few
v_call: TRBV5-1
d_call: .
j_call: TRBJ2-2
cdr3_aa: CASSLSASTGELFF
cdr3_nt: TGCGCCAGCAGCTTGTCGGCGAGCACCGGGGAGCTGTTTTTT

cdr3_length: 13
clone_size: .
v_call: TRBV15
d_call: .
j_call: TRBJ1-5
cdr3_aa: CATSASLNQPQHF
cdr3_nt: TGTGCCACCTCGGCCAGCTTGAATCAGCCCCAGCATTTT

cdr3_length: 15
clone_size: many
v_call: TRBV7-8
d_call: .
j_call: TRBJ1-1
cdr3_aa: CASSLASGGGTEAFF
cdr3_nt: TGTGCCAGCAGCTTAGCGTCCGGGGGCGGCACTGAAGCTTTCTTT

cdr3_length: 12
clone_size: many
v_call: TRBV24-1
d_call: TRBD1
j_call: TRBJ2-7
cdr3_aa: CATGTGSYEQYF
cdr3_nt: TGTGCCACCGGGACAGGGTCCTACGAGCAGTACTTC

cdr3_length: 16
clone_size: .
v_call: TRBV25-1
d_call: .
j_call: TRBJ1-1
cdr3_aa: CASSRSQGERNTEAFF
cdr3_nt: TGCGCCAGCAGCCGCTCACAGGGTGAGAGGAACACTGAAGCTTTCTTT

cdr3_length: 14
clone_size: .
v_call: TRBV10-3
d_call: TRBD2
j_call: TRBJ2-7
cdr3_aa: CAIKPGLGLYEQYF
cdr3_nt: TGTGCCATCAAGCCGGGACTAGGGCTTTACGAGCAGTACTTC

cdr3_length: 17
clone_size: .
v_call: TRBV6-6
d_call: .
j_call: TRBJ2-7
cdr3_aa: CASSYTGDSGRGYEQYF
cdr3_nt: TGTGCCAGCAGTTACACTGGCGACTCGGGCCGAGGCTACGAGCAGTACTTC